This TCR beta chain is drawn from a study of blood T cells in healthy people across ages. The wider study: Template switching caught about one barcoded beta molecule for each two T cells.

CDR3 length equals 15 residues. Per germline, CDR1 ENHRY and CDR2 SYGVKD. Trimming took 3 bases from V and 8 from J; bases not matched to a gene: 7. Researchers isolated at least 6 million PBMCs per sample. This clonotype was counted only a few times. The second PCR ran about 6 to 12 cycles with a sample-barcoded 5' primer and J-beta primers. TCRdb independently ran MiXCR on the 5' RACE reads; one entry per CDR3 protein. The sample holds more than 800,000 distinct CDR3 sequences, 45% seen once. The TCR was taken from a woman aged 60-75 years in good health. This rearrangement joins TRBV10-3 to TRBJ2-1, with TRBD2 identical over 10 bases. Sequenced input: blood. The CDR3 sequence: CAISDLAGAGDEQFF. The CDR3 DNA reads as TGTGCCATCAGTGATCTAGCGGGAGCGGGGGATGAGCAGTTCTTC.